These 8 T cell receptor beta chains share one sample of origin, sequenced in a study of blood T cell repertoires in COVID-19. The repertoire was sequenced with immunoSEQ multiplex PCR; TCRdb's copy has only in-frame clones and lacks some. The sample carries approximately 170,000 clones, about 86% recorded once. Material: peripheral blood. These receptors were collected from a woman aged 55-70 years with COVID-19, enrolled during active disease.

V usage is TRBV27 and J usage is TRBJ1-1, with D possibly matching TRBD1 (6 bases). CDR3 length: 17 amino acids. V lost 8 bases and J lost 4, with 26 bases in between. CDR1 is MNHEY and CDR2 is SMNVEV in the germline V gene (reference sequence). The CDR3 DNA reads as TGTGCCAGCTTCCGCGCCCCCATGAACAGGGTTGGCACTGAAGCTTTCTTT. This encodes CASFRAPMNRVGTEAFF.

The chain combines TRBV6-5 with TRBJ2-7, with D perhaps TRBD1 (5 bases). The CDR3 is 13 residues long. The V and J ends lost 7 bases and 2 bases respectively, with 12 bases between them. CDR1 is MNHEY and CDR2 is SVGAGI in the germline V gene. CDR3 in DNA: TGTGCCAGCATGTCAGGGAATACCTACGAGCAGTACTTC. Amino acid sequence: CASMSGNTYEQYF.

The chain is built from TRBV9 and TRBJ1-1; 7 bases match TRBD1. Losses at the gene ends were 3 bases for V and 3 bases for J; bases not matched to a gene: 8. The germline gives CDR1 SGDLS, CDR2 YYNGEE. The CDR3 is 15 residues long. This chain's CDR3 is CASSALTGLDTEAFF. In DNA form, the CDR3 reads TGTGCCAGCAGCGCACTGACAGGGTTGGACACTGAAGCTTTCTTT.

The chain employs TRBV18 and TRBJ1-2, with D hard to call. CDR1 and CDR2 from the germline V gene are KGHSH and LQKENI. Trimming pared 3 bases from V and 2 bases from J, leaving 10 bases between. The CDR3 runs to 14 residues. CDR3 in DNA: TGTGCCAGCTCACCGCTCCGTAGCAACTATGGCTACACCTTC. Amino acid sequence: CASSPLRSNYGYTF.

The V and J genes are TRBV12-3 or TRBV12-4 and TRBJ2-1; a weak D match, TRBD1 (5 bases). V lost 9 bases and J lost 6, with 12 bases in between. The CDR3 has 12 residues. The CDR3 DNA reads TGTGCCAGTAAGGACACTTCCAATGAGCAGTTCTTC. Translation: CASKDTSNEQFF.

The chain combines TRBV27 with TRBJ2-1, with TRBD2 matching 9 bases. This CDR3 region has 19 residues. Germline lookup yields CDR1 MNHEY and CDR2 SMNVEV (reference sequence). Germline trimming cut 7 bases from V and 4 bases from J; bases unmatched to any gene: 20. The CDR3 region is CASTLIWASGDGGYNEQFF. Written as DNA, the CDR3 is TGTGCCAGCACCCTTATATGGGCTAGCGGGGATGGGGGATACAATGAGCAGTTCTTC.

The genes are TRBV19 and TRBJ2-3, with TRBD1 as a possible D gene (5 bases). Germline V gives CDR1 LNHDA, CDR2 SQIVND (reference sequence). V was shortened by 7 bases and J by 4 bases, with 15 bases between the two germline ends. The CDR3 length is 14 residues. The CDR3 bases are TGTGCCAGTACTTTCAGGGCCTCAGCAGATACGCAGTATTTT. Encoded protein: CASTFRASADTQYF.

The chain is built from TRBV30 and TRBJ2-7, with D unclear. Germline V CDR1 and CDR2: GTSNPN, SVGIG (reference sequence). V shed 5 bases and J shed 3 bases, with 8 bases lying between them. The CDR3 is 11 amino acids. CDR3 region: CAWEWHYEQYF. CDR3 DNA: TGTGCCTGGGAATGGCACTACGAGCAGTACTTC. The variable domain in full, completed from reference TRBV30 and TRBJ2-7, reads SQTIHQWPATLVQPVGSPLSLECTVEGTSNPNLYWYRQAAGRGLQLLFYSVGIGQISSEVPQNLSASRPQDRQFILSSKKLLLSDSGFYLCAWEWHYEQYFGPGTRLTVT.